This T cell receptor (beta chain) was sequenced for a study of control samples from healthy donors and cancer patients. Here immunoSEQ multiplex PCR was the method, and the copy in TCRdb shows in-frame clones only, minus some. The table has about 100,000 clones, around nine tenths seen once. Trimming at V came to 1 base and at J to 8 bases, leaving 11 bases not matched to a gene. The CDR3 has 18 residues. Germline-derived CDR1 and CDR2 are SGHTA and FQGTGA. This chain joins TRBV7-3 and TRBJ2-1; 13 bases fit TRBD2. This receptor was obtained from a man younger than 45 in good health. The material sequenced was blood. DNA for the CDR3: TGTGCCAGCAGCTTAAGGGGGACTAGCGGGACGTCTGGCGATGAGCAGTTCTTC. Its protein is CASSLRGTSGTSGDEQFF.